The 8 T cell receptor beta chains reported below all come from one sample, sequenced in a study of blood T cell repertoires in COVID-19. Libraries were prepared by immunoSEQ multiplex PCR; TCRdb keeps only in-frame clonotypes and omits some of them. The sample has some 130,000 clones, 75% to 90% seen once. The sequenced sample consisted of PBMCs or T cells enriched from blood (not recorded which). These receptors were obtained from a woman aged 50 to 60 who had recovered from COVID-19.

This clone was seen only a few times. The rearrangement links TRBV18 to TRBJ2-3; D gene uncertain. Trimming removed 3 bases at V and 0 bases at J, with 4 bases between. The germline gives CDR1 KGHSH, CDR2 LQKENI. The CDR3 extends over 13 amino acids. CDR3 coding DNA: TGTGCCAGCTCACCCCCTAGCACAGATACGCAGTATTTT. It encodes CASSPPSTDTQYF.

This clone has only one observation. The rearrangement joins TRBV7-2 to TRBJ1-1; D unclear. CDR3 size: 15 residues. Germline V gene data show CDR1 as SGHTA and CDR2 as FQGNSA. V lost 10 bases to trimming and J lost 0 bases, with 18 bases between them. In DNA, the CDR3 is TGTGCCACCAATAGCGCTCCTCTTATGAACACTGAAGCTTTCTTT. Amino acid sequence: CATNSAPLMNTEAFF. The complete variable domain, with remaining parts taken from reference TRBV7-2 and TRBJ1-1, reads GAGVSQSPSNKVTEKGKDVELRCDPISGHTALYWYRQSLGQGLEFLIYFQGNSAPDKSGLPSDRFSAERTGGSVSTLTIQRTQQEDSAVYLCATNSAPLMNTEAFFGQGTRLTVV.

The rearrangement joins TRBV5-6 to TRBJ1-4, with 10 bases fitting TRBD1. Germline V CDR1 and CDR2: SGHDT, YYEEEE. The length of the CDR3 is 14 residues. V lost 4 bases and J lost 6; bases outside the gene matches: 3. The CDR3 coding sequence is TGTGCCAGCAGCACGACAGGGGGCGATGAAAAACTGTTTTTT. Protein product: CASSTTGGDEKLFF.

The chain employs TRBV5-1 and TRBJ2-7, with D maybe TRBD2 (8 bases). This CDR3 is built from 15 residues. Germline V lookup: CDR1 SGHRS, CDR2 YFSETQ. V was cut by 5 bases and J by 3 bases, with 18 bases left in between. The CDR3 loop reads CASRSREGAIYEQYF. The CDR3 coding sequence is TGCGCCAGCAGATCTCGGGAGGGGGCAATCTACGAGCAGTACTTC.

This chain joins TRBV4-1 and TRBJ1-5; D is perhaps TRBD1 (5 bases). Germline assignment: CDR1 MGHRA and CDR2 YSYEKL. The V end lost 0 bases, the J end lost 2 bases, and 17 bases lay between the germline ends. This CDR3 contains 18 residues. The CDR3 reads CASSQEGRGYRGNQPQHF. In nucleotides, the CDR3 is TGCGCCAGCAGCCAAGAGGGTCGGGGGTATAGGGGCAATCAGCCCCAGCATTTT.

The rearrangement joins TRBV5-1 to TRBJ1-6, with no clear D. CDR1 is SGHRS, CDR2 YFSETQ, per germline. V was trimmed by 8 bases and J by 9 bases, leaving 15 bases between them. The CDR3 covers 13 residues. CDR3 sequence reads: CARSLFRSSPLHF. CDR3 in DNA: TGCGCCAGAAGCCTCTTCCGGAGTTCACCCCTCCACTTT.

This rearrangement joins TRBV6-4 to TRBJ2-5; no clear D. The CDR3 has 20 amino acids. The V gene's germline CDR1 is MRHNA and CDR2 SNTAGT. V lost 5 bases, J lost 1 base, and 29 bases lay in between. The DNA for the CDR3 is TGTGCCAGCAGTTATATACCACGGCCCACGGCGTTTAGCTGCCAAGAGACCCAGTACTTC. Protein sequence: CASSYIPRPTAFSCQETQYF.

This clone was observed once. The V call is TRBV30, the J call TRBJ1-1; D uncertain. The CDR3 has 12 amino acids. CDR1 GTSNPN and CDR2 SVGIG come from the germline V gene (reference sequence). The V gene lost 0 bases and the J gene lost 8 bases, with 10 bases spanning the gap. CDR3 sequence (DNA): TGTGCCTGGAGTGTTTACTCGCCAGAAGCTTTCTTT. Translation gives CAWSVYSPEAFF.